The 4 T cell receptor beta chains in this list originate from one sample, sequenced in a study of T cell responses to AZD1222 COVID-19 vaccine. The data were produced by immunoSEQ multiplex PCR, yet TCRdb's version contains in-frame clones alone and is incomplete. The profile shows fewer than 85,000 clones, roughly 94% of them singletons. The specimen was peripheral blood, collected on day 0 of MenACWY control vaccination. The receptors stem from an adult in good health.

J is TRBJ2-5 and V is TRBV5-1; possible D gene TRBD1, 6 bases. CDR1 is SGHRS, CDR2 YFSETQ, per germline. The CDR3 has 14 residues. The V end lost 0 bases, the J end lost 5 bases, and 11 bases lay between the germline ends. The CDR3 loop is CASSLAAGVETQYF. CDR3 DNA: TGCGCCAGCAGCTTGGCCGCAGGGGTCGAGACCCAGTACTTC.

This clone has just a few counts. This chain links TRBV7-2 with TRBJ2-1; no firm D call. The CDR3 sequence is 12 residues long. Looked up from germline, CDR1 is SGHTA and CDR2 is FQGNSA. The germline V and J ends were trimmed by 0 bases and 11 bases, with 8 bases remaining between them. As DNA, the CDR3 is TGTGCCAGCAGCTTAGCGCCCAGCCAGCAGTTCTTC. Translated, it gives CASSLAPSQQFF.

This chain joins TRBV12-3 or TRBV12-4 and TRBJ1-1, with D unresolved. This CDR3 spans 12 amino acids. V was pared by 6 bases and J by 4 bases, with 9 bases between. CDR3 sequence reads: CASREGSTEAFF. CDR3 in DNA: TGTGCCAGCAGGGAAGGGTCCACTGAAGCTTTCTTT.

V and J are TRBV19 and TRBJ1-1; D unclear. Germline CDR1 reads LNHDA; CDR2 reads SQIVND (reference sequence). CDR3 length: 11 amino acids. V was pared by 10 bases and J by 1 base, with 7 bases between. DNA for the CDR3: TGTGCCACCCCCAAGAACACTGAAGCTTTCTTT. Protein product: CATPKNTEAFF.